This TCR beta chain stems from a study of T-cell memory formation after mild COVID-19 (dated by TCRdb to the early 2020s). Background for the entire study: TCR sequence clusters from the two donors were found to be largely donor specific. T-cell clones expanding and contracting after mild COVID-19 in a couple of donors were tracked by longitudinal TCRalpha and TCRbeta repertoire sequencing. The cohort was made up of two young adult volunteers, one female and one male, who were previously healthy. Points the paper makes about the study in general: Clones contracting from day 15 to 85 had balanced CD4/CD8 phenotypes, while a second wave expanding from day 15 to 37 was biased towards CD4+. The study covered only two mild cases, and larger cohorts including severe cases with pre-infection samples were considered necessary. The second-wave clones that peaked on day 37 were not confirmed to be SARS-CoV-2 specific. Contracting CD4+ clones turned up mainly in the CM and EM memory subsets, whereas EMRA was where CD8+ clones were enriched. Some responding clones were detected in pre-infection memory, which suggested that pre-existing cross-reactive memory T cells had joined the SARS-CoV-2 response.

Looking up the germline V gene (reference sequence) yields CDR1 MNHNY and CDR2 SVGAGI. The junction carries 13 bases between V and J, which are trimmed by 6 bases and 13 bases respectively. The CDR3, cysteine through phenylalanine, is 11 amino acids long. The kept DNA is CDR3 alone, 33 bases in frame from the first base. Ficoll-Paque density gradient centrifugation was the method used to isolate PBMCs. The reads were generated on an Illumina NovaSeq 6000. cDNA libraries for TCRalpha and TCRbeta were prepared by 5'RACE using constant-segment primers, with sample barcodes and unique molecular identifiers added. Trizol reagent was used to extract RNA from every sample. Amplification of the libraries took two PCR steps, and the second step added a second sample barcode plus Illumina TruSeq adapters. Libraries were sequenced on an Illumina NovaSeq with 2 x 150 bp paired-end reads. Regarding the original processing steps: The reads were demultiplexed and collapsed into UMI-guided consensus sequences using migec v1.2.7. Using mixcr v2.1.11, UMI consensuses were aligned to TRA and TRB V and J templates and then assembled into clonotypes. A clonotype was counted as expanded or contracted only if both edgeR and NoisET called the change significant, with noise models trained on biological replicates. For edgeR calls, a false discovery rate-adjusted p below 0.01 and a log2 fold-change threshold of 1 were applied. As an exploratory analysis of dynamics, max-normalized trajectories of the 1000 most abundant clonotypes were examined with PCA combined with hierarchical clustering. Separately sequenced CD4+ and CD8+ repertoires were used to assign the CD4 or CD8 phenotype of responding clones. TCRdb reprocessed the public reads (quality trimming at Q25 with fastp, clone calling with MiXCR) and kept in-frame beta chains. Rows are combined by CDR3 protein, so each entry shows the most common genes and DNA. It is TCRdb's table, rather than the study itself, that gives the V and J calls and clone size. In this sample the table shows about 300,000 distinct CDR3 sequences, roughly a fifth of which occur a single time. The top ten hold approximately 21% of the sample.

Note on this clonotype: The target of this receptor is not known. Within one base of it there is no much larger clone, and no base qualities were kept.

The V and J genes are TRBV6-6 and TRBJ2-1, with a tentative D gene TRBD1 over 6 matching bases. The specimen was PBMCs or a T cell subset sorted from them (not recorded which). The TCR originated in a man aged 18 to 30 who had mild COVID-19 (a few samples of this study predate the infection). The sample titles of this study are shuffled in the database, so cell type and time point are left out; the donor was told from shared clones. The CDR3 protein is CASSRTGYQFF. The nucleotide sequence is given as TGTGCCAGCAGCCGAACAGGGTACCAGTTCTTC.